This T cell receptor beta chain was sequenced during a study of T-cell memory formation after mild COVID-19. The overall study: Largely donor-specific TCR clusters were found. General study results and limits: Chiefly within CM and EM were the contracting CD4+ clones; CD8+ ones were within EMRA. The appearance of some responding clones in pre-infection memory suggested that cross-reactive memory joined.

Note on this clonotype: The target antigen is unknown.

TCRalpha and TCRbeta libraries used 5'RACE with constant-segment primers and UMIs. TCRdb used MiXCR to reprocess the 5' RACE reads, holding one entry per CDR3 protein. The sample consists of 15,000 or so distinct CDR3 sequences, about a fifth of them appearing once. The sequencing sample was made of PBMCs or a T cell subset sorted from them (not recorded which). The receptor comes from a man in his late teens or twenties who had mild COVID-19 (a few samples of this study predate the infection). Cell type and time point are not known.

CDR3 in DNA: TGTGCCAGCAGCGGGGTGGTAGGGAACTATGGCTACACCTTC. This sequence encodes CASSGVVGNYGYTF. The V call is TRBV9, the J call TRBJ1-2, with D uncertain. CDR3 length equals 14 residues. Trimming stripped 3 bases from V and 2 bases from J, with 11 bases between. Germline CDR1 and CDR2: SGDLS and YYNGEE.